Below are 32 T cell receptor beta chains sequenced from a single sample in a study of blood T cell repertoires in COVID-19. Repertoires were generated with immunoSEQ multiplex PCR, while TCRdb's copy carries only in-frame clones and drops some. In the table there are under 200,000 clones, approximately 87% of which are singletons. The sample consisted of PBMCs or T cells enriched from blood (not recorded which). The source is a woman in her forties or fifties who had recovered from COVID-19.

This clone occurred once. The chain links TRBV19 to TRBJ1-2; tentative D call: TRBD1 (6 bases). The germline gives CDR1 LNHDA, CDR2 SQIVND (reference sequence). The CDR3 contains 18 residues. Trimming took 1 base from V and 4 from J, leaving 22 bases between them. In DNA form, the CDR3 reads TGTGCCAGTAGTATAGGCGGGGGGCTGGGTACTGCGGCCTATGGCTACACCTTC. As protein: CASSIGGGLGTAAYGYTF.

The chain couples TRBV4-1 to TRBJ1-3, with D tentatively TRBD1 (5 bases). V was clipped by 3 bases and J by 0 bases, with 15 bases between them. There are 17 residues in the CDR3. Per the germline V gene, CDR1 is MGHRA and CDR2 is YSYEKL. For the CDR3, the DNA is TGCGCCAGCAGCCAGGGCAGACAGTGGATCTCTGGAAACACCATATATTTT. Translated, it gives CASSQGRQWISGNTIYF.

The CDR3 here is CASSRGLAGPVSTDTQYF. The CDR3, as DNA: TGTGCCAGCAGCCGGGGACTAGCGGGGCCCGTTAGCACAGATACGCAGTATTTT. J is TRBJ2-3 and V is TRBV7-3, with 13 bases matching TRBD2. The CDR3 covers 18 residues. V trimming: 5 bases; J trimming: 0 bases; junction bases outside the gene matches: 8. Germline V gene lookup returns CDR1 SGHTA and CDR2 FQGTGA.

The V gene is TRBV5-4, the J gene TRBJ1-2, with 11 bases aligning to TRBD1. This CDR3 is 14 amino acids long. The V gene's germline CDR1 is SGHNT and CDR2 YYREEE (reference sequence). Losses at the gene ends were 4 bases for V and 8 bases for J; bases not matched to a gene: 7. CDR3 amino acids: CASSPDRGRGGYTF. CDR3 DNA: TGTGCCAGCAGCCCGGACAGGGGGCGCGGAGGCTACACCTTC.

V and J are TRBV9 and TRBJ2-3; TRBD2 might be the D (5 bases). The CDR3 consists of 15 residues. With 2 bases removed from V and 1 base from J, the gap between germline ends came to 11 bases. Germline V gene lookup returns CDR1 SGDLS and CDR2 YYNGEE. CDR3 coding DNA: TGTGCCAGCAGCGTCGTTGGTAGCGGCACAGATACGCAGTATTTT. This gives the protein CASSVVGSGTDTQYF.

The V and J genes are TRBV30 and TRBJ1-1; D not resolved. This CDR3 spans 11 amino acids. Trimming took off 6 bases at V and 1 base at J, with 6 bases between the two ends. The V gene's germline CDR1 is GTSNPN and CDR2 SVGIG (reference sequence). CDR3 sequence reads: CACTANTEAFF. The CDR3 DNA is TGTGCCTGCACAGCGAACACTGAAGCTTTCTTT.

The CDR3 DNA sequence: TGTGCCAGCAGCTTACAGGGAATTACAGATACGCAGTATTTT. Translation: CASSLQGITDTQYF. J is TRBJ2-3 and V is TRBV11-3, with a weak D call TRBD1 (5 bases). V lost 2 bases and J lost 3, with 9 bases in between. The CDR3 is 14 residues long. CDR1 and CDR2 from the germline V gene are SGHNT and YENEEA. Full variable domain (missing parts from reference TRBV11-3 and TRBJ2-3): EAGVVQSPRYKIIEKKQPVAFWCNPISGHNTLYWYLQNLGQGPELLIRYENEEAVDDSQLPKDRFSAERLKGVDSTLKIQPAELGDSAVYLCASSLQGITDTQYFGPGTRLTVL.

A few counts support this clone. The chain employs TRBV6-5 and TRBJ2-3; D gene uncertain. Germline CDR1 reads MNHEY; CDR2 reads SVGAGI. The CDR3 loop spans 15 amino acids. V was shortened by 8 bases and J by 0 bases, with 15 bases between the two germline ends. CDR3 loop: CASVARRSSTDTQYF. The CDR3 DNA reads as TGTGCCAGCGTCGCGAGAAGATCTAGCACAGATACGCAGTATTTT.

The V call is TRBV6-6, the J call TRBJ1-5, with 8 bases that match TRBD1. Trimming cost V 8 bases and J 4 bases; bases outside gene matches: 4. The CDR3 is 13 residues long. Per the germline V gene, CDR1 is MNHNY and CDR2 is SVGAGI (reference sequence). This CDR3 is CASGRGPNQPQHF. The CDR3 DNA reads TGTGCCAGCGGCAGGGGGCCAAATCAGCCCCAGCATTTT.

The chain links TRBV5-4 to TRBJ2-2; 11 positions match TRBD1. Per the germline V gene, CDR1 is SGHNT and CDR2 is YYREEE (reference sequence). There are 15 residues in the CDR3. The ends lost 4 bases at V and 8 bases at J; junction bases unmatched: 7. The CDR3 DNA sequence: TGTGCCAGCAGCGTGGACAGGGGGCTGTCAGGGGAGCTGTTTTTT. Translating it yields CASSVDRGLSGELFF.

In DNA, the CDR3 is TGTGCCAGCAGCTGGTTCAGGGGGCGCGGAGAAGCTTTCTTT. This encodes CASSWFRGRGEAFF. The genes are TRBV7-8 and TRBJ1-1, with 8 bases identical to TRBD1. Trimming took 4 bases from V and 8 from J; bases not matched to a gene: 9. The CDR3 spans 14 residues. The germline V gene has CDR1 SGHVS and CDR2 FQNEAQ.

This clone showed up just once. V and J are TRBV11-2 and TRBJ2-7; 9 nucleotides line up with TRBD1. The CDR3 sequence is 16 residues long. Germline V gene lookup returns CDR1 SGHAT and CDR2 FQNNGV. V shed 2 bases and J 7 bases; nucleotides not matched to a gene: 12. DNA of the CDR3: TGTGCCAGCAGCTTACGGACAGGGGACCATTCCTGGGAGCAGTACTTC. This codes for CASSLRTGDHSWEQYF.

The chain links TRBV6-5 to TRBJ1-5; weak D call: TRBD1 (6 bases). Per germline, CDR1 MNHEY and CDR2 SVGAGI. V lost 2 bases and J lost 3, with 8 bases in between. This CDR3 comprises 14 residues. The CDR3 sequence is CASSYGGANQPQHF. The CDR3 DNA reads TGTGCCAGCAGTTACGGGGGGGCCAATCAGCCCCAGCATTTT.

The chain joins TRBV11-1 to TRBJ1-2, with 9 bases fitting TRBD1. The CDR3 totals 16 residues. V dropped 0 bases and J dropped 9; count of bases not matched to a gene: 11. Germline V lookup: CDR1 SGHAT, CDR2 FQDESV (reference sequence). In DNA, the CDR3 is TGTGCCAGCAGCTTAGCGTCAATCCGGGGGACAGGGAGCTACACCTTC. Translation: CASSLASIRGTGSYTF.

J is TRBJ1-2 and V is TRBV19; possible D gene TRBD1, 6 bases. The germline CDR1 and CDR2 sequences are LNHDA and SQIVND (reference sequence). V was trimmed by 3 bases and J by 4 bases, leaving 6 bases between them. CDR3 length equals 12 residues. In DNA form, the CDR3 reads TGTGCCAGTAGTATGACAGGCTATGGCTACACCTTC. Translating it yields CASSMTGYGYTF. Using reference TRBV19 and TRBJ1-2 for the parts outside the CDR3, the full variable domain is DGGITQSPKYLFRKEGQNVTLSCEQNLNHDAMYWYRQDPGQGLRLIYYSQIVNDFQKGDIAEGYSVSREKKESFPLTVTSAQKNPTAFYLCASSMTGYGYTFGSGTRLTVV.

The rearrangement uses TRBV7-2 and TRBJ2-1, with 7 bases identical to TRBD2. Looked up from germline, CDR1 is SGHTA and CDR2 is FQGNSA. The CDR3 loop spans 15 amino acids. The trim removed 8 bases at V and 6 bases at J, leaving 13 bases unmatched. Written as DNA, the CDR3 is TGTGCCAGCTCCTACAGTGGGGGGGGAGGCAATGAGCAGTTCTTC. This codes for CASSYSGGGGNEQFF.

The V and J genes are TRBV4-3 and TRBJ1-2; D may be TRBD1 (6 bases). The germline V gene encodes CDR1 LGHNA and CDR2 YSLEER. Between the trimmed V and J ends, which lost 0 bases and 0 bases, there was a span of 17 bases. The CDR3 extends over 18 amino acids. CDR3 nucleotide sequence: TGCGCCAGCAGCCAAGAACCTTGGGGGCAGTTCCCTAACTATGGCTACACCTTC. Its protein product is CASSQEPWGQFPNYGYTF.

CDR3 nucleotides: TGTGCCAGTGGCCAGGGTATCTACGAGCAGTACTTC. The encoded protein is CASGQGIYEQYF. V gene TRBV19 combines with J gene TRBJ2-7; a weak D match, TRBD1 (5 bases). The CDR3 is made up of 12 amino acids. With 8 bases removed from V and 3 bases from J, the gap between germline ends came to 11 bases. Germline CDR1 LNHDA, CDR2 SQIVND (reference sequence).

The chain recombines TRBV27 with TRBJ1-1, with a possible D match to TRBD1 (5 bases). In germline, CDR1 is MNHEY, CDR2 SMNVEV (reference sequence). V lost 3 bases and J lost 4, with 12 bases in between. This CDR3 contains 14 residues. In DNA, the CDR3 is TGTGCCAGCAGTTTCGCCCCGGGGGTCACTGAAGCTTTCTTT. Its translation: CASSFAPGVTEAFF.

J is TRBJ1-2 and V is TRBV19; 9 bases map to TRBD1. With V trimmed by 5 bases and J by 6 bases, 10 bases remained unmatched. This CDR3 comprises 15 residues. Germline assignment: CDR1 LNHDA and CDR2 SQIVND (reference sequence). In DNA form, the CDR3 reads TGTGCCAGTAGTCTGATCCGGGACAGGGCCCATGGCTACACCTTC. This encodes CASSLIRDRAHGYTF.

The chain couples TRBV10-1 to TRBJ2-6; D is undetermined. The CDR3 loop spans 14 amino acids. In germline, CDR1 is WNHNN, CDR2 SYGVQD (reference sequence). Trimming cost V 3 bases and J 2 bases, with 5 bases left between them. CDR3 sequence: CASSELPGANVLTF. The DNA for the CDR3 is TGCGCCAGCAGTGAACTGCCTGGGGCCAACGTCCTGACTTTC.

This clone was seen only once. This chain uses TRBV2 with TRBJ2-1; 8 bases are shared with TRBD1. J gave up 9 bases and V 2 bases, and 9 bases lay outside the gene matches. Germline V CDR1 and CDR2: SNHLY, FYNNEI. This CDR3 is 15 amino acids long. DNA for the CDR3: TGTGCCAGCAGTGAACCCAGGGGGCCAGGGGGTGAGCAGTTCTTC. It translates to CASSEPRGPGGEQFF.

The chain carries TRBV6-2 or TRBV6-3 and TRBJ1-2; 7 bases align to TRBD1. CDR3 length: 14 residues. Germline CDR1 MNHEY, CDR2 SVGEGT. The V segment lost 6 bases and the J segment 8 bases; nucleotides outside the gene matches: 12. The CDR3 region is CASSLTGAVEGYTF. CDR3 DNA sequence: TGTGCCAGCAGCCTTACAGGGGCCGTGGAGGGCTACACCTTC.

Here the CDR3 DNA reads TGTGCCAGCAGCGCAGGACAGGTTGTCTCTGGAAACACCATATATTTT. It translates to CASSAGQVVSGNTIYF. The genes are TRBV5-4 and TRBJ1-3, with TRBD1 identical over 7 bases. The V and J ends lost 4 bases and 0 bases, in that order; junction bases with no gene match: 7. This CDR3 is 16 amino acids long. The germline V gene has CDR1 SGHNT and CDR2 YYREEE (reference sequence).

The V gene is TRBV6-1, the J gene TRBJ2-5; 14 bases map to TRBD2. V gave up 4 bases and J gave up 1 base; unmatched junction bases: 2. Per germline, CDR1 MNHNS and CDR2 SASEGT. CDR3 length: 16 residues. CDR3 nucleotides: TGTGCCAGCAGTGGCGGACTAGCGGGGGGCCAAGAGACCCAGTACTTC. It is translated as CASSGGLAGGQETQYF.

Here the CDR3 reads CAISVGTSTDTQYF. DNA of the CDR3: TGTGCCATCAGTGTTGGGACTAGCACAGATACGCAGTATTTT. The J gene is TRBJ2-3, the V gene TRBV10-3; maybe TRBD2 (6 bases). CDR1 ENHRY and CDR2 SYGVKD come from the germline V gene. V was trimmed by 4 bases and J by 0 bases, leaving 8 bases between them. The CDR3 extends over 14 amino acids.

The rearrangement links TRBV19 to TRBJ1-5, with D perhaps TRBD1 (6 bases). The CDR3 runs 16 residues. Trimming took 3 bases from V and 2 from J, leaving 14 bases between them. Germline CDR1 is LNHDA and CDR2 is SQIVND (reference sequence). The CDR3 region is CASSMGARAGNQPQHF. Here the CDR3 DNA reads TGTGCCAGTAGTATGGGGGCCAGGGCAGGCAATCAGCCCCAGCATTTT. The whole variable domain, filled in from reference TRBV19 and TRBJ1-5, reads DGGITQSPKYLFRKEGQNVTLSCEQNLNHDAMYWYRQDPGQGLRLIYYSQIVNDFQKGDIAEGYSVSREKKESFPLTVTSAQKNPTAFYLCASSMGARAGNQPQHFGDGTRLSIL.

In this sample, this clone turned up once. The V and J genes are TRBV18 and TRBJ1-5; D uncertain. V was cut by 3 bases and J by 3 bases, with 12 bases left in between. From germline, CDR1 is KGHSH and CDR2 LQKENI. This CDR3 spans 15 amino acids. This CDR3 is CASSPIATTNQPQHF. CDR3 bases: TGTGCCAGCTCACCCATAGCCACCACCAATCAGCCCCAGCATTTT.

The chain is built from TRBV28 and TRBJ1-1, with a weak D call TRBD1 (5 bases). Germline CDR1 MDHEN, CDR2 SYDVKM. Trimming shortened V by 6 bases and J by 0 bases, and 11 bases separated the two germline ends. The CDR3 runs to 14 residues. The CDR3 sequence is CASRRQIMNTEAFF. CDR3 nucleotides: TGTGCCAGCAGAAGACAGATAATGAACACTGAAGCTTTCTTT.

V usage is TRBV3-1 (or the pseudogene TRBV3-2) and J usage is TRBJ2-1; 8 bases are shared with TRBD1. The CDR3 has 20 residues. Germline V lookup: CDR1 LGHDT, CDR2 YNNKEL (reference sequence). The junction had 15 bases not matched to a gene; V was cut back by 2 bases and J by 0 bases. In DNA, the CDR3 is TGTGCCAGCAGCCAAATCCAGGGGGCAGGGACCGGGAGCTCCTACAATGAGCAGTTCTTC. It encodes CASSQIQGAGTGSSYNEQFF.

In nucleotides, the CDR3 is TGTGCCAGCAGCGTCGACAGGGAAGGAACCGGGGAGCTGTTTTTT. Translating it yields CASSVDREGTGELFF. The rearrangement links TRBV9 to TRBJ2-2; 7 bases align to TRBD1. Germline trimming cut 2 bases from V and 5 bases from J; bases unmatched to any gene: 6. CDR1 is SGDLS, CDR2 YYNGEE, per germline. The CDR3 covers 15 residues.

The rearrangement uses TRBV4-1 and TRBJ1-6, with D possibly TRBD1 on 5 matching bases. This CDR3 contains 15 residues. CDR1 is MGHRA, CDR2 YSYEKL, per germline. Trimming shortened V by 0 bases and J by 14 bases, and 17 bases separated the two germline ends. For the CDR3, the DNA is TGCGCCAGCAGCCAAGAAGGTGACGGCCAGGGCGCCCTCCACTTT. The encoded protein is CASSQEGDGQGALHF.